This entry lists 11 T cell receptor beta chains sequenced from one sample in a study of blood T cell repertoires in COVID-19. Profiled with immunoSEQ multiplex PCR; TCRdb holds only in-frame clones, not every one. The data contain over 100,000 clones, more than 75% of them seen just once; the ten biggest clones take up about 16%. The sample was peripheral blood. Source of these receptors: a man in his fifties or sixties with acute or convalescent COVID-19.

J is TRBJ1-3 and V is TRBV6-5; 8 bases line up with TRBD1. This CDR3 contains 15 residues. V shed 6 bases and J 0 bases; nucleotides not matched to a gene: 4. Per germline, CDR1 MNHEY and CDR2 SVGAGI. The CDR3 DNA reads TGTGCCAGCAGGGTCCAGGGGGCCTCTGGAAACACCATATATTTT. This gives the protein CASRVQGASGNTIYF.

The rearrangement joins TRBV27 to TRBJ1-1; D is uncertain. The germline V gene has CDR1 MNHEY and CDR2 SMNVEV (reference sequence). V was shortened by 7 bases and J by 5 bases, with 17 bases between the two germline ends. CDR3 length: 14 amino acids. The CDR3 DNA is TGTGCCAGCACCCCAGACCCGGCCAGGACTGAAGCTTTCTTT. Translating gives CASTPDPARTEAFF.

The chain combines TRBV30 with TRBJ2-3; D is perhaps TRBD1 (6 bases). The CDR3 consists of 13 residues. V was cut by 2 bases and J by 4 bases, with 10 bases left in between. The V gene's germline CDR1 is GTSNPN and CDR2 SVGIG (reference sequence). CDR3 sequence (DNA): TGTGCCTGGAGTAGAGGACAGTCAGATACGCAGTATTTT. Amino acid sequence: CAWSRGQSDTQYF. Filled out from reference TRBV30 and TRBJ2-3, the complete variable domain reads SQTIHQWPATLVQPVGSPLSLECTVEGTSNPNLYWYRQAAGRGLQLLFYSVGIGQISSEVPQNLSASRPQDRQFILSSKKLLLSDSGFYLCAWSRGQSDTQYFGPGTRLTVL.

The chain recombines TRBV28 with TRBJ2-7; 14 bases are shared with TRBD2. The trim removed 5 bases at V and 5 bases at J, leaving 8 bases unmatched. This CDR3 has 16 residues. Germline CDR1 MDHEN, CDR2 SYDVKM. The chain's CDR3 is CASSPGTSGRRHEQYF. The CDR3 bases are TGTGCCAGCAGTCCTGGGACTAGCGGGAGAAGGCACGAGCAGTACTTC.

This clone was detected once. This chain uses TRBV15 with TRBJ1-1; a weak D match, TRBD1 (5 bases). The CDR3 is made up of 11 amino acids. Germline V gene lookup returns CDR1 LNHNV and CDR2 YYDKDF (reference sequence). Trimming left V 2 bases short and J 8 bases short, with 6 bases between. Here the CDR3 reads CATSRQGEAFF. In nucleotides, the CDR3 is TGTGCCACCAGCAGACAGGGAGAAGCTTTCTTT.

The rearrangement joins TRBV2 to TRBJ2-2; D gene unclear. V dropped 7 bases and J dropped 2 bases, with 8 bases sitting between them. This CDR3 is built from 13 residues. Germline values: CDR1 SNHLY, CDR2 FYNNEI. CDR3: CASTPVNTGELFF. The CDR3 bases are TGTGCCAGCACGCCAGTAAACACCGGGGAGCTGTTTTTT.

The chain carries TRBV5-1 and TRBJ1-2; D remains ambiguous. This CDR3 is 13 amino acids long. Trimming took 7 bases from V and 0 from J, leaving 10 bases between them. The germline V gene encodes CDR1 SGHRS and CDR2 YFSETQ. CDR3 residues: CASSPGTNYGYTF. CDR3 sequence (DNA): TGCGCCAGCTCCCCGGGAACTAACTATGGCTACACCTTC. Complete variable domain (other parts from reference TRBV5-1 and TRBJ1-2): KAGVTQTPRYLIKTRGQQVTLSCSPISGHRSVSWYQQTPGQGLQFLFEYFSETQRNKGNFPGRFSGRQFSNSRSEMNVSTLELGDSALYLCASSPGTNYGYTFGSGTRLTVV.

CDR3 DNA: TGTGCCAGCAGCCAGGTGACCCGGGGGACCGGGGAGCTGTTTTTT. Protein: CASSQVTRGTGELFF. This sequence joins TRBV7-9 and TRBJ2-2; D is perhaps TRBD2 (6 bases). V was pared by 5 bases and J by 5 bases, with 15 bases between. Germline V gene lookup returns CDR1 SEHNR and CDR2 FQNEAQ (reference sequence). The CDR3 has 15 amino acids.

This clone has a single count. The chain has TRBV5-1 and TRBJ2-3; 8 nucleotides match TRBD2. The CDR3 spans 14 residues. Germline V gene data show CDR1 as SGHRS and CDR2 as YFSETQ. Losses at the gene ends were 4 bases for V and 6 bases for J; bases not matched to a gene: 7. CDR3 sequence reads: CASSPTGGSDTQYF. Here the CDR3 DNA reads TGCGCCAGCAGCCCAACGGGAGGGAGTGATACGCAGTATTTT.

V usage is TRBV7-2 and J usage is TRBJ1-1; 9 bases match TRBD1. CDR3 length equals 14 residues. The junction had 3 bases not matched to a gene; V was cut back by 1 base and J by 6 bases. Per germline, CDR1 SGHTA and CDR2 FQGNSA. The CDR3 DNA reads as TGTGCCAGCAGCTTAGGACAGGGGGAGGCTGAAGCTTTCTTT. This translates into CASSLGQGEAEAFF.

V is TRBV7-9 and J is TRBJ2-4; 10 nucleotides match TRBD1. V lost 5 bases, J lost 9 bases, and 7 bases stayed unmatched. The germline CDR1 and CDR2 sequences are SEHNR and FQNEAQ (reference sequence). The CDR3 totals 14 residues. In DNA, the CDR3 is TGTGCCAGCAGCCAAGGGACAGGGGCGGGCATTCAGTACTTC. Its protein product is CASSQGTGAGIQYF.